These 18 T cell receptor beta chains were sequenced from one sample in a study of shared clonotypes between healthy human individuals. Sequencing was performed with immunoSEQ multiplex PCR; in TCRdb, only in-frame clones are kept and a portion is missing. The sample has hundreds of thousands of clones; less than 80% are singletons. The material sequenced was memory CD4+ T cells sorted from blood. Regarding subset: CD45RA-negative fraction. These receptor sequences come from a woman in her thirties in good health.

As for this clone: A much more abundant neighbour one base away suggests this may be a read error. V usage is TRBV5-1 and J usage is TRBJ1-2; 8 bases map to TRBD1. This CDR3 has 14 amino acids. After removal of 0 bases from V and 4 bases from J, the junction contained 2 bases not matched to a gene. The germline V gene encodes CDR1 SGHRS and CDR2 YFSETQ. The CDR3 loop reads CASSLEGQVYGYTF. For the CDR3, the DNA is TGCGCCAGCAGCTTGGAGGGACAGGTCTATGGCTACACCTTC.

The rearrangement links TRBV6-5 to TRBJ2-3, with 11 bases fitting TRBD2. The V gene's germline CDR1 is MNHEY and CDR2 SVGAGI. The CDR3 is 16 amino acids. V was pared by 0 bases and J by 9 bases, with 8 bases of the junction left unmatched. The CDR3, as DNA: TGTGCCAGCAGTTACTCTCCGACTAGCGGGATAGGAACGCAGTATTTT. Translation: CASSYSPTSGIGTQYF.

V is TRBV28 and J is TRBJ1-1; no definite D call. This CDR3 has 12 residues. Per germline, CDR1 MDHEN and CDR2 SYDVKM. V was clipped by 4 bases and J by 3 bases, with 6 bases between them. The CDR3: CASSWVHTEAFF. For the CDR3, the DNA is TGTGCCAGCAGTTGGGTCCACACTGAAGCTTTCTTT.

There are a few counts of this clone. At the DNA level, this CDR3 is encoded by other sequences in the same sample as well. The chain is built from TRBV5-1 and TRBJ2-1; TRBD1 matches 7 bases. Germline V gives CDR1 SGHRS, CDR2 YFSETQ. The length of the CDR3 is 14 residues. V was clipped by 4 bases and J by 4 bases; unmatched bases: 5. The CDR3 nucleotides are TGCGCCAGCAGCGGCTCAGGGGGATACAATGAGCAGTTCTTC. It yields the protein CASSGSGGYNEQFF. Complete variable domain (other parts from reference TRBV5-1 and TRBJ2-1): KAGVTQTPRYLIKTRGQQVTLSCSPISGHRSVSWYQQTPGQGLQFLFEYFSETQRNKGNFPGRFSGRQFSNSRSEMNVSTLELGDSALYLCASSGSGGYNEQFFGPGTRLTVL.

This sequence joins TRBV7-9 and TRBJ1-1; D remains ambiguous. CDR1 is SEHNR and CDR2 is FQNEAQ in the germline V gene (reference sequence). The V end lost 1 base, the J end lost 5 bases, and 11 bases lay between the germline ends. CDR3 size: 14 residues. DNA of the CDR3: TGTGCCAGCAGCTTAGGAGGAAGTGGAACTGAAGCTTTCTTT. Translating gives CASSLGGSGTEAFF.

This clone was recorded many times. This chain connects TRBV7-2 to TRBJ2-5; 8 bases agree with TRBD1. V was pared by 5 bases and J by 4 bases, with 6 bases of the junction left unmatched. This CDR3 is 14 amino acids long. Germline CDR1 reads SGHTA; CDR2 reads FQGNSA. CDR3 in amino acids: CASSPDREAETQYF. Written as DNA, the CDR3 is TGTGCCAGCAGCCCGGACAGGGAGGCAGAGACCCAGTACTTC.

The CDR3 loop is CASSVGRENTQYF. Written as DNA, the CDR3 is TGCGCCAGCAGCGTCGGGAGGGAAAATACGCAGTATTTT. The V and J genes are TRBV5-1 and TRBJ2-3, with TRBD2 matching over 8 bases. The V gene's germline CDR1 is SGHRS and CDR2 YFSETQ. This CDR3 is 13 amino acids long. The V gene end was trimmed by 4 bases and the J gene end by 7 bases; junction bases not matched to a gene: 5. Supplemented by reference TRBV5-1 and TRBJ2-3, the full variable domain reads KAGVTQTPRYLIKTRGQQVTLSCSPISGHRSVSWYQQTPGQGLQFLFEYFSETQRNKGNFPGRFSGRQFSNSRSEMNVSTLELGDSALYLCASSVGRENTQYFGPGTRLTVL.

J is TRBJ1-4 and V is TRBV25-1, with D unresolved. V lost 4 bases and J lost 3, with 18 bases in between. The V gene's germline CDR1 is MGHDK and CDR2 SYGVNS. The CDR3 is made up of 17 amino acids. This chain's CDR3 is CASSGWAGLGSNEKLFF. CDR3 DNA sequence: TGTGCCAGCAGTGGATGGGCGGGTCTGGGGTCTAATGAAAAACTGTTTTTT.

V and J are TRBV28 and TRBJ1-5; 10 bases align to TRBD1. The V gene's germline CDR1 is MDHEN and CDR2 SYDVKM. The CDR3 sequence is 15 residues long. With 8 bases clipped from V and 5 bases from J, the junction kept 9 bases outside the gene matches. The CDR3 DNA sequence: TGTGCCAGCCGCCGGGGACAGGGGACTTATCAGCCCCAGCATTTT. Protein: CASRRGQGTYQPQHF.

The J gene is TRBJ2-7, the V gene TRBV6-5, with D unclear. Germline-derived CDR1 and CDR2 are MNHEY and SVGAGI. The CDR3 has 16 residues. V lost 2 bases to trimming and J lost 0 bases, with 14 bases between them. The chain's CDR3 is CASSYGRSPSSYEQYF. In nucleotides, the CDR3 is TGTGCCAGCAGTTACGGACGGAGCCCTAGCTCCTACGAGCAGTACTTC.

As concerns this clone: One base away lies a much larger clone, so this may be a sequencing read error. The chain joins TRBV10-3 to TRBJ1-5, with no clear D. CDR1 ENHRY and CDR2 SYGVKD come from the germline V gene. The CDR3 covers 14 residues. CDR3 DNA sequence: TGTGCCAGCAGTGACCAGTATAGCAATCAGCCCCAGCATTTT. This encodes CASSDQYSNQPQHF.

The V call is TRBV5-1, the J call TRBJ2-7; a weak D match, TRBD2 (6 bases). The CDR3 runs to 14 residues. V was clipped by 4 bases and J by 2 bases, with 13 bases between them. The V gene's germline CDR1 is SGHRS and CDR2 YFSETQ. CDR3 coding DNA: TGCGCCAGCAGCACCCGACTAGACCCCTACGAGCAGTACTTC. It codes for CASSTRLDPYEQYF. Drawing the rest from reference TRBV5-1 and TRBJ2-7, the complete variable domain is KAGVTQTPRYLIKTRGQQVTLSCSPISGHRSVSWYQQTPGQGLQFLFEYFSETQRNKGNFPGRFSGRQFSNSRSEMNVSTLELGDSALYLCASSTRLDPYEQYFGPGTRLTVT.

DNA of the CDR3: TGTGCCAGTAGTAACGGGGCGGCGAACACCGGGGAGCTGTTTTTT. It encodes CASSNGAANTGELFF. The V call is TRBV19, the J call TRBJ2-2; D may match TRBD1 or TRBD2 (5 bases each). Per germline, CDR1 LNHDA and CDR2 SQIVND (reference sequence). The CDR3 runs 15 residues. V shed 4 bases and J shed 0 bases, with 9 bases lying between them.

The chain joins TRBV27 to TRBJ1-2; TRBD1 might be the D (5 bases). Germline assignment: CDR1 MNHEY and CDR2 SMNVEV (reference sequence). Trimming took 1 base from V and 5 from J, leaving 11 bases between them. This CDR3 comprises 14 residues. CDR3 DNA sequence: TGTGCCAGCAGTTTATACGGGGGACCTTATGGCTACACCTTC. It encodes CASSLYGGPYGYTF.

The chain employs TRBV5-1 and TRBJ1-1; D is undetermined. V shed 3 bases and J shed 4 bases, with 25 bases lying between them. The CDR3 has 18 amino acids. Germline assignment: CDR1 SGHRS and CDR2 YFSETQ. This CDR3 reads CASSYQSGGRIRSTEAFF. The CDR3 bases are TGCGCCAGCAGCTACCAGAGCGGCGGACGGATTAGAAGCACTGAAGCTTTCTTT.

The chain is built from TRBV5-1 and TRBJ2-5; D is perhaps TRBD2 (6 bases). The germline CDR1 and CDR2 sequences are SGHRS and YFSETQ. This CDR3 has 14 amino acids. Deletions cut 5 bases from V and 5 bases from J, with 16 bases between. For the CDR3, the DNA is TGCGCCAGCAGGTTAGCGGTGGCACGGGAGACCCAGTACTTC. It codes for CASRLAVARETQYF.

The chain's CDR3 is CASSRTSGCTYEQYF. CDR3 sequence (DNA): TGTGCCAGCAGCAGAACTAGCGGGTGTACCTACGAGCAGTACTTC. This chain links TRBV21-1 with TRBJ2-7; the table assigns TRBD2, which was not confirmed against the DNA. TRBV21-1 is a pseudogene. The CDR3 covers 15 residues.

This chain uses TRBV28 with TRBJ2-7; no clear D. The V and J ends lost 0 bases and 4 bases respectively, with 13 bases between them. This CDR3 is built from 15 residues. Per the germline V gene, CDR1 is MDHEN and CDR2 is SYDVKM. In DNA form, the CDR3 reads TGTGCCAGCAGTTTATGGACCACGTACCCTTACGAGCAGTACTTC. It translates to CASSLWTTYPYEQYF.